Shown below are 21 T cell receptor beta chains from a single sample sequenced in a study of blood T cells in healthy people across ages. For the second PCR, which ran for roughly 7 to 11 cycles, a sample-barcoded 5' primer and a J-beta primer mix were used. Each CDR3 protein gets one entry after TCRdb re-called the 5' RACE reads with MiXCR. The sample lists just over 1 million distinct CDR3 sequences, under 45% occurring once. Sequencing used blood. The receptors were gathered from a woman in her sixties or seventies in good health.

The genes are TRBV5-6 and TRBJ2-1; D not certain. The end of the DNA fits TRBJ2-7 better, so the J call may be wrong. Germline V CDR1 and CDR2: SGHDT, YYEEEE. The CDR3 covers 13 residues. The CDR3 DNA reads TGTGCCAGCAGCAGCCTCTCCTACAATGAGCAGTACTTC. It encodes CASSSLSYNEQYF.

This clonotype was observed at least ten times. One end of the junction fails to match germline, which may point to a read error. The rearrangement links TRBV4-1 to TRBJ2-7; no reliable D call. CDR1 and CDR2 (germline): MGHRA, YSYEKL. The CDR3 loop spans 15 amino acids. CDR3 amino acids: CASSQDSGSTYEQYF. In DNA, the CDR3 is TGTGCCAGCAGCCAAGATTCGGGCTCCACCTACGAGCAGTACTTC.

The J gene is TRBJ2-5, the V gene TRBV20-1; 8 bases are shared with TRBD1. Germline CDR1 reads DFQATT; CDR2 reads SNEGSKA (reference sequence). Trimming cost V 6 bases and J 3 bases; bases outside gene matches: 6. The CDR3 runs to 13 residues. CDR3 sequence (DNA): TGCAGTGCAACGGACAGGGATAAAGAGACCCAGTACTTC. Amino acid sequence: CSATDRDKETQYF.

This chain connects TRBV6-6 to TRBJ1-1, with D perhaps TRBD1 (6 bases). The germline CDR1 and CDR2 sequences are MNHNY and SVGAGI (reference sequence). Trimming shortened V by 5 bases and J by 5 bases, and 15 bases separated the two germline ends. CDR3 size: 14 residues. Here the CDR3 DNA reads TGTGCCAGCAGTGTACAGGGAGTTAGGACTGAAGCTTTCTTT. Protein: CASSVQGVRTEAFF.

This clonotype has a handful of counts. The chain's CDR3 is CASTGQGAFPNSPLHF. The DNA of the CDR3 is TGTGCCAGCACGGGCCAGGGGGCATTTCCCAATTCACCCCTCCACTTT. This rearrangement joins TRBV7-2 to TRBJ1-6, with 8 nucleotides matching TRBD1. CDR1 SGHTA and CDR2 FQGNSA come from the germline V gene. The CDR3 totals 16 residues. V trimming: 7 bases; J trimming: 7 bases; junction bases outside the gene matches: 12.

The CDR3 sequence is CSASDTDTQYF. The CDR3 nucleotides read TGCAGTGCTAGCGACACAGATACGCAGTATTTT. The chain uses TRBV20-1 and TRBJ2-3; D not resolved. The CDR3 totals 11 residues. With 3 bases removed from V and 2 bases from J, the gap between germline ends came to 3 bases. The germline gives CDR1 DFQATT, CDR2 SNEGSKA (reference sequence).

The chain links TRBV6-6 to TRBJ2-3, with D possibly being TRBD2 (5 bases). Germline V lookup: CDR1 MNHNY, CDR2 SVGAGI (reference sequence). V was clipped by 8 bases and J by 6 bases, with 18 bases between them. This CDR3 has 14 amino acids. The DNA of the CDR3 is TGTGCCAGCTCGGGTTTGGCTAGCATGGATACGCAGTATTTT. It yields the protein CASSGLASMDTQYF.

J is TRBJ2-1 and V is TRBV5-1, with 10 bases matching TRBD2. CDR3 length equals 14 residues. The ends lost 6 bases at V and 8 bases at J; junction bases unmatched: 8. The V gene's germline CDR1 is SGHRS and CDR2 YFSETQ. The CDR3 bases are TGCGCCAGCACCGGCACTAGCGGGACATATGAGCAGTTCTTC. Its translation: CASTGTSGTYEQFF.

Many counts were recorded for this clonotype. V is TRBV29-1 and J is TRBJ2-5, with D perhaps being TRBD1 or TRBD2 (5 bases each). This CDR3 comprises 12 residues. Trimming removed 8 bases from V and 1 base from J, with 11 bases in between. CDR1 and CDR2 from the germline V gene are SQVTM and ANQGSEA. CDR3 protein: CSSRDPQETQYF. CDR3 bases: TGCAGCAGCCGGGACCCCCAAGAGACCCAGTACTTC.

This sequence joins TRBV27 and TRBJ2-7; the D is unclear. The CDR3 runs 14 residues. Germline V CDR1 and CDR2: MNHEY, SMNVEV (reference sequence). Trimming stripped 1 base from V and 1 base from J, with 8 bases between. The CDR3 DNA reads as TGTGCCAGCAGTTTATACTCGCGGTCCTACGAGCAGTACTTC. It is translated as CASSLYSRSYEQYF.

This clonotype was seen only a few times. The chain is built from TRBV13 and TRBJ2-2; D is perhaps TRBD2 (7 bases). The CDR3 is 14 amino acids. V lost 2 bases to trimming and J lost 7 bases, with 11 bases between them. The germline CDR1 and CDR2 sequences are PRHDT and FYEKMQ (reference sequence). CDR3 nucleotides: TGTGCCAGCAGCTTACGGGGGGCCAGCGGGGAGCTGTTTTTT. Translating it yields CASSLRGASGELFF.

CDR3 region: CASSVGYGNEQFF. The CDR3 nucleotides read TGCGCCAGCAGCGTGGGTTACGGGAATGAGCAGTTCTTC. The J gene is TRBJ2-1, the V gene TRBV5-1; no clear D gene. Trimming left V 4 bases short and J 7 bases short, with 12 bases between. The germline CDR1 and CDR2 sequences are SGHRS and YFSETQ. The CDR3 consists of 13 residues.

Comment on this clonotype: Since a much larger clone is just one base distant, this may be a read error. The CDR3 loop is CGAKGLLTGNEQFF. The CDR3, as DNA: TGCGGTGCTAAGGGACTCCTCACGGGTAATGAGCAGTTCTTC. This rearrangement joins TRBV20-1 to TRBJ2-1; a weak D match, TRBD2 (6 bases). This CDR3 has 14 residues. CDR1 is DFQATT, CDR2 SNEGSKA, per germline (reference sequence).

The rearrangement links TRBV12-3 or TRBV12-4 to TRBJ2-5; 8 bases match TRBD1. This CDR3 has 16 residues. Trimming took 3 bases from V and 4 from J; bases not matched to a gene: 10. The CDR3 DNA sequence: TGTGCCAGCAGTTTCGGGCAAACAGGGGGTGGAGAGACCCAGTACTTC. Its translation is CASSFGQTGGGETQYF.

The chain uses TRBV6-5 and TRBJ2-5; D gene ambiguous. This CDR3 comprises 11 residues. The V end lost 5 bases, the J end lost 4 bases, and 5 bases lay between the germline ends. CDR1 and CDR2 (germline): MNHEY, SVGAGI. The CDR3 nucleotides read TGTGCCAGCAGTATTCTAGAGACCCAGTACTTC. Amino acid sequence: CASSILETQYF.

The table lists this clonotype with many counts. The chain links TRBV5-1 to TRBJ2-1, with 12 bases fitting TRBD2. This CDR3 contains 15 residues. V gave up 1 base and J gave up 5 bases; unmatched junction bases: 1. Germline CDR1 SGHRS, CDR2 YFSETQ. The CDR3 DNA reads TGCGCCAGCAGCTTGCTAGCGGGAGGGAACAATGAGCAGTTCTTC. Translated, it gives CASSLLAGGNNEQFF.

The V call is TRBV5-1, the J call TRBJ2-1; 11 nucleotides line up with TRBD2. Looked up from germline, CDR1 is SGHRS and CDR2 is YFSETQ. V lost 4 bases to trimming and J lost 3 bases; unmatched junction nucleotides: 9. The CDR3 is 17 residues long. The chain's CDR3 is CASSTGTSGPHYNEQFF. The CDR3 DNA reads TGCGCCAGCAGCACTGGGACTAGCGGACCCCACTACAATGAGCAGTTCTTC.

This clonotype showed up just a few times. The CDR3 DNA sequence: TGTGCCAGCAGCGCTCGGTATACGCAGTATTTT. It yields the protein CASSARYTQYF. This chain links TRBV12-3 or TRBV12-4 with TRBJ2-3; D gene uncertain. There are 11 residues in the CDR3. V lost 6 bases to trimming and J lost 7 bases, with 8 bases between them.

In its sample, this clonotype was seen a few times. V usage is TRBV27 and J usage is TRBJ2-7; D is uncertain. Germline CDR1 and CDR2: MNHEY and SMNVEV (reference sequence). The CDR3 length is 16 residues. V gave up 3 bases and J gave up 2 bases, with 17 bases separating them. CDR3 coding DNA: TGTGCCAGCAGTTTCTCGGAAGGACCGCTCCCCTACGAGCAGTACTTC. It encodes CASSFSEGPLPYEQYF.

CDR3 nucleotides: TGTGCCAGCAGTTTAGGGGCTGGTATCCAAGAGACCCAGTACTTC. Translation gives CASSLGAGIQETQYF. The V and J genes are TRBV27 and TRBJ2-5; tentative D call: TRBD1 (5 bases). Deletions cut 2 bases from V and 1 base from J, with 11 bases between. Germline V gives CDR1 MNHEY, CDR2 SMNVEV (reference sequence). The CDR3 contains 15 residues.

As to this clonotype: The junction shows a germline mismatch at one end, possibly a read error. The chain employs TRBV7-8 and TRBJ1-4, with 10 bases lining up with TRBD1. The CDR3 length is 14 residues. Germline assignment: CDR1 SGHVS and CDR2 FQNEAQ. CDR3 DNA sequence: TGCGCTAGCAGCTTTGGACAGGGGGATGAAAAACTGTTTTTT. Translating it yields CASSFGQGDEKLFF.